This TCR beta chain is drawn from a study of monozygotic twins with inflammatory bowel disease. In germline, CDR1 is SGHRS, CDR2 YFSETQ. CDR3 length equals 14 residues. TCRdb reprocessed the 5' RACE reads and reports one entry per CDR3 protein, with no DNA. The table for this sample gives roughly 320,000 distinct CDR3 sequences. The chain employs TRBV5-1 and TRBJ1-2; the D call of TRBD1 rests on TCRdb alone, since no DNA is present to check it. This clonotype was obtained from a human donor with ulcerative colitis or Crohn's disease, or a healthy co-twin of an affected twin (not recorded which). Sequences were obtained from blood. CDR3 protein: CASSLERGPYGYTF.